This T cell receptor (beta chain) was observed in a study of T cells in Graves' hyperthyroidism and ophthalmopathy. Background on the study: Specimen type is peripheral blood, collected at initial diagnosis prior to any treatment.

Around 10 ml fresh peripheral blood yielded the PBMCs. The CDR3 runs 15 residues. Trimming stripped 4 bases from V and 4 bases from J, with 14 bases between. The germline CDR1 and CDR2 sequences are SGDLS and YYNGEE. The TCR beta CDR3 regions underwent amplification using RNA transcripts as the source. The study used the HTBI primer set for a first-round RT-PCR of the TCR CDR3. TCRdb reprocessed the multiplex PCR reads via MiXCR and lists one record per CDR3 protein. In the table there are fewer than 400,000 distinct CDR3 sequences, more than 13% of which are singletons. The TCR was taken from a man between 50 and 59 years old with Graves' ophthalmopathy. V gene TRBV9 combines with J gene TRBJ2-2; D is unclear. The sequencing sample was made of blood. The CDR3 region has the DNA TGTGCCAGCAGCCCACCCCTGTCTCGCACCGGGGAGCTGTTTTTT. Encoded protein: CASSPPLSRTGELFF.